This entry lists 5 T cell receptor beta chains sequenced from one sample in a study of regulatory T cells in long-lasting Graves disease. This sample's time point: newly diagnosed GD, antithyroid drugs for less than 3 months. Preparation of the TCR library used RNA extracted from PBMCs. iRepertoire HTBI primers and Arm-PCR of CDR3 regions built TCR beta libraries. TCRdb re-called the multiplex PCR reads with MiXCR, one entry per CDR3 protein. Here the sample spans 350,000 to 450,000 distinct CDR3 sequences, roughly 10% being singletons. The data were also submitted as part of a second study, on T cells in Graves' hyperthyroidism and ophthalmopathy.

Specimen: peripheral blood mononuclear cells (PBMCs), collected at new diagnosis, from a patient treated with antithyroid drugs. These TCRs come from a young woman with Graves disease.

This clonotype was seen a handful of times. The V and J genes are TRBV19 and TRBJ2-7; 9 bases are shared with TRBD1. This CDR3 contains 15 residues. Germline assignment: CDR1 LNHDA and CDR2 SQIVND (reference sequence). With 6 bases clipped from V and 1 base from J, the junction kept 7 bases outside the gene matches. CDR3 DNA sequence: TGTGCCAGTAGCCGGACAGGGGATGTTTCCTACGAGCAGTACGTC. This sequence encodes CASSRTGDVSYEQYV.

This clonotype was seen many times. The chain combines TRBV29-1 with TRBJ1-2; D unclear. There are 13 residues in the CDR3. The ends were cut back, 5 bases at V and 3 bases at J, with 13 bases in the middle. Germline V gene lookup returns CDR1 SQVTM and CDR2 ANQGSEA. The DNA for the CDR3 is TGCAGCGTTCGACTGGGAAATGACTATGGCTACACCTTC. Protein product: CSVRLGNDYGYTF. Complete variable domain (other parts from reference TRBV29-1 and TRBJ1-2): SAVISQKPSRDICQRGTSLTIQCQVDSQVTMMFWYRQQPGQSLTLIATANQGSEATYESGFVIDKFPISRPNLTFSTLTVSNMSPEDSSIYLCSVRLGNDYGYTFGSGTRLTVV.

CDR3 DNA sequence: TGTGCCAGACGCCCAATCCCCCGACCTAAAGGGGCTGGAAACACCATATATTTT. Its translation is CARRPIPRPKGAGNTIYF. The chain carries TRBV19 and TRBJ1-3, with a weak D call TRBD1 (5 bases). The CDR3 consists of 18 residues. Germline CDR1 and CDR2: LNHDA and SQIVND (reference sequence). Trimming took off 9 bases at V and 2 bases at J, with 26 bases between the two ends.

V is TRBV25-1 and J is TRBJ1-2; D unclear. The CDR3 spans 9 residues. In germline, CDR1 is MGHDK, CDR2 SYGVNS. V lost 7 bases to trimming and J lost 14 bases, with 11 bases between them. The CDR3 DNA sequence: TGTGCCAGCATCCCCGGGCAAACCTTC. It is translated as CASIPGQTF.

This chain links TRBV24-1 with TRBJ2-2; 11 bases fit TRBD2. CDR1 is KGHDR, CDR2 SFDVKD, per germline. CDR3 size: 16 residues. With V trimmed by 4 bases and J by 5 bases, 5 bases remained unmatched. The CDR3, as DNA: TGTGCCACCAGTGACCCGACTAGCGGGGCGACCGGGGAGCTGTTTTTT. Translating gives CATSDPTSGATGELFF.